What follows are 26 T cell receptor beta chains derived from one specimen sequenced in a study of blood T cells in healthy people across ages. The use of a sample-barcoded 5' primer and a J-beta primer mix characterized a second PCR of about 7 to 12 cycles. TCRdb independently ran MiXCR on the 5' RACE reads; one entry per CDR3 protein. The sample includes fewer than 700,000 distinct CDR3 sequences, 40% to 45% of them seen just once. Sequences were obtained from blood. The receptors shown here come from a man at least 80 years old in good health.

In its sample, this clonotype was seen a few times. This chain uses TRBV5-4 with TRBJ2-2, with 7 bases that match TRBD1. V lost 5 bases to trimming and J lost 5 bases; unmatched junction nucleotides: 9. CDR1 SGHNT and CDR2 YYREEE come from the germline V gene (reference sequence). CDR3 length equals 15 residues. CDR3 sequence: CASRNRDRGTGELFF. CDR3 DNA: TGTGCCAGCAGGAACCGGGACAGAGGGACCGGGGAGCTGTTTTTT.

This clonotype has a handful of counts. V and J are TRBV4-2 and TRBJ1-5; 10 nucleotides line up with TRBD1. Germline V gene sequence: CDR1 LGHNA, CDR2 YNFKEQ. The CDR3 is 14 residues long. J was trimmed by 7 bases and V by 2 bases; bases with no gene match: 2. The CDR3 DNA is TGTGCCAGCAGCCAAATGGGACAGGGGCAGCCCCAGCATTTT. Its protein product is CASSQMGQGQPQHF.

This clonotype was picked up a small number of times. The genes are TRBV11-2 and TRBJ2-3; TRBD1 might be the D (6 bases). Germline V gene lookup returns CDR1 SGHAT and CDR2 FQNNGV. V dropped 8 bases and J dropped 6 bases, with 15 bases sitting between them. There are 13 residues in the CDR3. In nucleotides, the CDR3 is TGTGCCAGCGGGCACCGAACAGGGGATACGCAGTATTTT. This encodes CASGHRTGDTQYF. Complete variable domain (other parts from reference TRBV11-2 and TRBJ2-3): EAGVAQSPRYKIIEKRQSVAFWCNPISGHATLYWYQQILGQGPKLLIQFQNNGVVDDSQLPKDRFSAERLKGVDSTLKIQPAKLEDSAVYLCASGHRTGDTQYFGPGTRLTVL.

The chain employs TRBV5-4 and TRBJ2-3, with 12 nucleotides matching TRBD2. Germline assignment: CDR1 SGHNT and CDR2 YYREEE (reference sequence). This CDR3 has 16 amino acids. The trim removed 3 bases at V and 2 bases at J, leaving 4 bases unmatched. In DNA, the CDR3 is TGTGCCAGCAGCTCACGACTAGCGGGGGCCACAGATACGCAGTATTTT. Encoded protein: CASSSRLAGATDTQYF.

This clonotype was seen a handful of times. The rearrangement joins TRBV20-1 to TRBJ2-4; D may correspond to TRBD1 or TRBD2 (5 bases each). The DNA matches TRBJ2-5 better at its end, which makes the J call doubtful. The V gene's germline CDR1 is DFQATT and CDR2 SNEGSKA (reference sequence). The CDR3 length is 16 residues. CDR3 bases: TGCAGTGCTATTAGTGGGGGAATGAGCACAAGAGAGACCCAGTACTTC. It encodes CSAISGGMSTRETQYF.

A few counts support this clonotype. V is TRBV25-1 and J is TRBJ1-4, with D maybe TRBD1 (6 bases). Germline V gene sequence: CDR1 MGHDK, CDR2 SYGVNS. CDR3 length: 13 amino acids. The V and J ends lost 1 base and 8 bases respectively, with 8 bases between them. The CDR3 reads CASSEWGGEKLFF. The CDR3 DNA reads as TGTGCCAGCAGTGAATGGGGGGGCGAAAAACTGTTTTTT.

This clonotype was picked up a small number of times. The rearrangement uses TRBV7-2 and TRBJ1-1; possibly TRBD1 for D (5 bases). The CDR3 has 14 amino acids. Trimming stripped 2 bases from V and 4 bases from J, with 11 bases between. CDR1 SGHTA and CDR2 FQGNSA come from the germline V gene. CDR3 residues: CASSLQGGITEAFF. The CDR3 nucleotides are TGTGCCAGCAGCTTACAGGGAGGAATCACTGAAGCTTTCTTT. Looking up the rest from reference TRBV7-2 and TRBJ1-1 gives the full variable domain: GAGVSQSPSNKVTEKGKDVELRCDPISGHTALYWYRQSLGQGLEFLIYFQGNSAPDKSGLPSDRFSAERTGGSVSTLTIQRTQQEDSAVYLCASSLQGGITEAFFGQGTRLTVV.

This clonotype occurred once. The chain recombines TRBV20-1 with TRBJ2-5, with TRBD1 as a possible D gene (6 bases). Trimming cost V 6 bases and J 0 bases, with 20 bases left between them. The CDR3 has 16 amino acids. Germline CDR1 reads DFQATT; CDR2 reads SNEGSKA (reference sequence). The CDR3 reads CSATPGDVTYQETQYF. The CDR3 bases are TGCAGTGCAACACCAGGGGACGTAACCTACCAAGAGACCCAGTACTTC.

This clonotype was detected many times. This chain uses TRBV29-1 with TRBJ2-5; tentative D call: TRBD2 (5 bases). V was pared by 3 bases and J by 5 bases, with 13 bases between. This CDR3 has 13 amino acids. CDR1 is SQVTM, CDR2 ANQGSEA, per germline. CDR3 bases: TGCAGCGTTGATTCTAGCTATGGTGAGACCCAGTACTTC. Translation: CSVDSSYGETQYF.

This clonotype has just a few counts. This CDR3 reads CARDRQETQYF. The CDR3 DNA sequence: TGTGCCAGAGACCGACAAGAGACCCAGTACTTC. The rearrangement uses TRBV21-1 and TRBJ2-5. TRBV21-1 is a recognized pseudogene. CDR3 size: 11 residues.

The genes are TRBV27 and TRBJ2-1; 11 positions match TRBD2. Germline V lookup: CDR1 MNHEY, CDR2 SMNVEV (reference sequence). V was clipped by 6 bases and J by 1 base; unmatched bases: 11. The CDR3 is made up of 18 amino acids. The chain's CDR3 is CASSLPALAGGSYNEQFF. The DNA for the CDR3 is TGTGCCAGCAGCTTACCAGCATTAGCGGGGGGGTCCTACAATGAGCAGTTCTTC.

This sequence joins TRBV6-1 and TRBJ2-3, with 8 bases identical to TRBD2. J lost 5 bases, V lost 6 bases, and 13 bases had no gene match. The germline V gene has CDR1 MNHNS and CDR2 SASEGT. The CDR3 consists of 16 residues. CDR3 sequence reads: CASRDRLAGGRDTQYF. CDR3 DNA sequence: TGTGCCAGCAGGGACCGACTGGCGGGGGGTAGAGATACGCAGTATTTT.

The genes are TRBV5-1 and TRBJ1-1; D gene ambiguous. Germline lookup yields CDR1 SGHRS and CDR2 YFSETQ. V dropped 2 bases and J dropped 7 bases, with 18 bases sitting between them. There are 15 residues in the CDR3. The CDR3 sequence is CASSFSAGDTGEAFF. The DNA of the CDR3 is TGCGCCAGCAGCTTTTCTGCCGGAGACACGGGTGAAGCTTTCTTT.

The chain is built from TRBV14 and TRBJ2-3, with a weak D call TRBD1 (5 bases). Germline-derived CDR1 and CDR2 are SGHDN and FVKESK. Trimming stripped 4 bases from V and 4 bases from J, with 18 bases between. The CDR3 loop spans 16 amino acids. The CDR3, as DNA: TGTGCCAGCAGCCCCATCAGGGTCCTCCACGCAGATACGCAGTATTTT. It is translated as CASSPIRVLHADTQYF.

There are a few counts of this clonotype. This rearrangement joins TRBV24-1 to TRBJ2-1; 9 bases are shared with TRBD1. The J call is in doubt because the DNA end fits TRBJ2-7 better. Germline lookup yields CDR1 KGHDR and CDR2 SFDVKD. The CDR3 consists of 18 residues. CDR3 loop: CATSDLSGDRASYNEQYF. CDR3 DNA sequence: TGTGCCACCAGTGATTTGAGCGGGGACAGGGCATCCTACAATGAGCAGTACTTC.

The V call is TRBV5-5, the J call TRBJ1-5, with 8 bases fitting TRBD1. The CDR3 has 15 residues. The germline V gene has CDR1 SGHKS and CDR2 YYEKEE (reference sequence). J gave up 5 bases and V 0 bases, and 4 bases lay outside the gene matches. The CDR3 coding sequence is TGTGCCAGCAGCTTGGCGGGACAGGAATATCAGCCCCAGCATTTT. This encodes CASSLAGQEYQPQHF.

CDR3 coding DNA: TGTGCCAGCTCACCACGTGTGACAGGGGCACAAGAGACCCAGTACTTC. This gives the protein CASSPRVTGAQETQYF. This chain links TRBV18 with TRBJ2-7; 8 bases match TRBD1. TRBJ2-5 explains the end of the DNA better; the J call may be wrong. Germline CDR1 KGHSH, CDR2 LQKENI. CDR3 size: 16 residues.

This chain links TRBV11-2 with TRBJ2-1, with D perhaps being TRBD1 or TRBD2 (5 bases each). With 5 bases removed from V and 4 bases from J, the gap between germline ends came to 15 bases. This CDR3 contains 15 residues. Germline V CDR1 and CDR2: SGHAT, FQNNGV. The CDR3 sequence: CASSPERGVYNEQFF. DNA for the CDR3: TGTGCCAGCAGCCCCGAACGGGGCGTATACAATGAGCAGTTCTTC. Looking up the rest from reference TRBV11-2 and TRBJ2-1 gives the full variable domain: EAGVAQSPRYKIIEKRQSVAFWCNPISGHATLYWYQQILGQGPKLLIQFQNNGVVDDSQLPKDRFSAERLKGVDSTLKIQPAKLEDSAVYLCASSPERGVYNEQFFGPGTRLTVL.

This clonotype was observed a handful of times. The V gene is TRBV20-1, the J gene TRBJ2-3; no clear D. This CDR3 has 13 residues. Germline loops: CDR1 DFQATT, CDR2 SNEGSKA (reference sequence). V lost 0 bases and J 4 bases, leaving 8 bases between the germline ends. Here the CDR3 DNA reads TGCAGTGCTAGAGAAGTACCGGCAGATACGCAGTATTTT. Its translation: CSAREVPADTQYF.

V and J are TRBV6-1 and TRBJ1-5, with D possibly being TRBD1 (5 bases). The CDR3 is 14 residues long. Trimming removed 0 bases from V and 5 bases from J, with 8 bases in between. Germline V gives CDR1 MNHNS, CDR2 SASEGT. CDR3 nucleotides: TGTGCCAGCAGTGAAGCGTCCAGGGATCAGCCCCAGCATTTT. Translating it yields CASSEASRDQPQHF.

In nucleotides, the CDR3 is TGTGCCAGCAGTTATGTGGGACAGGGTTCCTACGAGCAGTACTTC. Translating gives CASSYVGQGSYEQYF. V usage is TRBV6-5 and J usage is TRBJ2-7, with TRBD1 matching over 9 bases. Per the germline V gene, CDR1 is MNHEY and CDR2 is SVGAGI. The CDR3 contains 15 residues. V lost 3 bases to trimming and J lost 1 base; unmatched junction nucleotides: 4.

The chain recombines TRBV20-1 with TRBJ2-7; 8 bases are a match to TRBD2. Germline trimming cut 1 base from V and 4 bases from J; bases unmatched to any gene: 9. CDR3 length: 15 residues. Germline V gene data show CDR1 as DFQATT and CDR2 as SNEGSKA (reference sequence). The CDR3 is CSARVSGRARYEQYF. DNA for the CDR3: TGCAGTGCTAGAGTGTCCGGGAGGGCCCGGTACGAGCAGTACTTC.

This chain connects TRBV5-8 to TRBJ2-1; D possibly uses TRBD1 or TRBD2 (5 bases each). Between the trimmed V and J ends, which lost 5 bases and 2 bases, there was a span of 20 bases. Germline CDR1 is SGHTS and CDR2 is YDEGEE. There are 17 residues in the CDR3. CDR3 amino acids: CASRSAISRGAYNEQFF. The CDR3 nucleotides are TGTGCCAGCAGATCTGCTATCTCCCGGGGCGCCTACAATGAGCAGTTCTTC.

The V call is TRBV21-1, the J call TRBJ2-5; the tabulated D call, TRBD2, remains unverified against the DNA. TRBV21-1 is listed as a pseudogene. This CDR3 comprises 12 residues. CDR3 sequence: CARRGEGETQYF. The CDR3 nucleotides read TGTGCCAGAAGGGGGGAGGGAGAGACCCAGTACTTC.

This clonotype has only a few counts. The rearrangement joins TRBV20-1 to TRBJ2-1, with 8 bases matching TRBD1. CDR1 is DFQATT, CDR2 SNEGSKA, per germline (reference sequence). The CDR3 has 13 amino acids. V shed 6 bases and J 9 bases; nucleotides not matched to a gene: 10. The CDR3 spells CSADTRGQVEQFF. As DNA, the CDR3 is TGCAGTGCCGACACGAGGGGACAGGTTGAGCAGTTCTTC.

The V gene is TRBV20-1, the J gene TRBJ2-4; a possible D gene is TRBD2 (5 bases). The CDR3 sequence is 14 residues long. Between the trimmed V and J ends, which lost 5 bases and 0 bases, there was a span of 11 bases. Germline assignment: CDR1 DFQATT and CDR2 SNEGSKA (reference sequence). CDR3 sequence (DNA): TGCAGTGCTGGGGAGACAATAGCCAAAAACATTCAGTACTTC. It codes for CSAGETIAKNIQYF.